This T cell receptor (beta chain) appears in the sequencing data of a study of regulatory T cells in long-lasting Graves disease. Whole-study results and caveats: Because few samples were included, accuracy may have been lower.

The time point was: newly diagnosed GD, antithyroid drugs for less than 3 months. The TCR library used RNA extracted from PBMCs. From an endocrinology department in Xi'an, China, came the patients. The length of the CDR3 is 15 residues. Germline CDR1 SEHNR, CDR2 FQNEAQ (reference sequence). A remark on this clonotype: Antigen unknown. One end of the junction does not line up with germline, which may come from a read error.

TCR beta libraries were built with iRepertoire HTBI primers and Arm-PCR of CDR3 regions. TCRdb redid the calling of the multiplex PCR reads with MiXCR, one entry per CDR3 protein. The table has about 460,000 distinct CDR3 sequences, 12% to 15% seen once. These data were likewise used in another study, on T cells in Graves' hyperthyroidism and ophthalmopathy. According to that study: First-round RT-PCR of the TCR CDR3 relied on the HTBI primer set. It was a median roughly six months before onset that the model predicted ophthalmopathy.

This clonotype was sampled from a woman between 45 and 60 years old with Graves disease. The input for sequencing was peripheral blood mononuclear cells (PBMCs), taken at new diagnosis, from a patient treated with antithyroid drugs. The gene calls are TRBV7-9 and TRBJ2-3, with 8 bases identical to TRBD1. This CDR3 reads CVSSFGQGPTDTQYF. The CDR3 DNA is TGTGTCAGCAGCTTCGGACAGGGTCCCACAGATACGCAGTATTTT. The full variable domain, its missing parts supplied by reference TRBV7-9 and TRBJ2-3, is DTGVSQNPRHKITKRGQNVTFRCDPISEHNRLYWYRQTLGQGPEFLTYFQNEAQLEKSRLLSDRFSAERPKGSFSTLEIQRTEQGDSAMYLCVSSFGQGPTDTQYFGPGTRLTVL.